These 24 T cell receptor beta chains came from one sample sequenced in a study of CD8 T cells in Susac syndrome. After extraction with the RNeasy kit, roughly 0.5 to 1 ug of the RNA was reverse transcribed using random hexamers. One entry per CDR3 protein, called by TCRdb with MiXCR from the immunoSEQ multiplex PCR reads. The top ten hold around 0.11% of the sample, which has about 71,000 distinct CDR3 sequences, roughly 95% seen once. Sequenced material: CD4+ T cells from PBMCs. The receptors were gathered from a human donor with multiple sclerosis.

With regard to this clonotype: An end of the junction does not agree with germline; a read error may underlie this. V is TRBV7-7 and J is TRBJ2-2, with unresolved D. The germline CDR1 and CDR2 sequences are SSHAT and FNYEAQ (reference sequence). The CDR3 extends over 13 amino acids. CDR3 bases: TGTGCTAGCAGCTTAGCTAGGACCGGGGAGCTGTTTTTT. It codes for CASSLARTGELFF. The full variable domain, completed using reference TRBV7-7 and TRBJ2-2, is GAGVSQSPRYKVTKRGQDVTLRCDPISSHATLYWYQQALGQGPEFLTYFNYEAQPDKSGLPSDRFSAERPEGSISTLTIQRTEQRDSAMYRCASSLARTGELFFGEGSRLTVL.

The V call is TRBV29-1, the J call TRBJ1-4; D remains unclear. Germline CDR1 and CDR2: SQVTM and ANQGSEA. This CDR3 has 12 amino acids. V was trimmed by 5 bases and J by 0 bases, leaving 4 bases between them. The chain's CDR3 is CSVYATNEKLFF. In DNA, the CDR3 is TGCAGCGTTTATGCAACTAATGAAAAACTGTTTTTT.

The chain has TRBV3-1 and TRBJ2-7; no reliable D call. The V gene lost 2 bases and the J gene lost 0 bases, with 11 bases spanning the gap. Looked up from germline, CDR1 is LGHDT and CDR2 is YNNKEL (reference sequence). The CDR3 runs to 15 residues. Here the CDR3 reads CASSQLPDGSYEQYF. The CDR3 nucleotides are TGTGCCAGCAGCCAACTTCCGGACGGCTCCTACGAGCAGTACTTC.

The chain has TRBV20-1 and TRBJ2-7; TRBD1 or TRBD2 may be the D gene (5 bases each). The CDR3 spans 12 residues. CDR1 is DFQATT and CDR2 is SNEGSKA in the germline V gene (reference sequence). Trimming removed 4 bases from V and 3 bases from J, with 10 bases in between. CDR3 in amino acids: CSAKRDLYEQYF. CDR3 coding DNA: TGCAGTGCTAAACGGGACCTCTACGAGCAGTACTTC.

The count of this clonotype is one. V usage is TRBV27 and J usage is TRBJ2-5, with a tentative D call TRBD2 (7 bases). V was clipped by 8 bases and J by 3 bases, with 16 bases between them. This CDR3 is built from 14 residues. Per germline, CDR1 MNHEY and CDR2 SMNVEV (reference sequence). The CDR3 reads CASSNRGGEETQYF. CDR3 bases: TGTGCCAGCTCAAATAGAGGGGGGGAAGAGACCCAGTACTTC.

The CDR3 reads CSVVRQGSSYEQYF. As DNA, the CDR3 is TGCAGCGTTGTGCGACAGGGGAGCTCCTACGAGCAGTACTTC. The genes are TRBV29-1 and TRBJ2-7; TRBD1 matches 8 bases. The CDR3 consists of 14 residues. After removal of 4 bases from V and 0 bases from J, the junction contained 5 bases not matched to a gene. Per germline, CDR1 SQVTM and CDR2 ANQGSEA.

The chain is built from TRBV29-1 and TRBJ2-5, with D perhaps TRBD1 (7 bases). The ends were cut back, 4 bases at V and 5 bases at J, with 17 bases in the middle. Germline-derived CDR1 and CDR2 are SQVTM and ANQGSEA. This CDR3 has 14 amino acids. The CDR3 DNA reads TGCAGCGTTGGCAGGGACGGAGGGGGCGAGACCCAGTACTTC. Amino acid sequence: CSVGRDGGGETQYF.

The CDR3 DNA sequence: TGTGCCAGCAGTCCTCTGGTGGGGGGCTCTTCACCCCTCCACTTT. Translated: CASSPLVGGSSPLHF. The rearrangement links TRBV6-5 to TRBJ1-6, with D possibly being TRBD1 (6 bases). Per germline, CDR1 MNHEY and CDR2 SVGAGI. V lost 5 bases and J 9 bases, leaving 17 bases between the germline ends. This CDR3 has 15 residues.

The chain couples TRBV28 to TRBJ2-4; 11 bases fit TRBD2. The CDR3 has 16 residues. Per the germline V gene, CDR1 is MDHEN and CDR2 is SYDVKM. With 5 bases clipped from V and 6 bases from J, the junction kept 9 bases outside the gene matches. CDR3 coding DNA: TGTGCCAGCAGTCCCGCTGCTAGCGGGGGGTCAAACATTCAGTACTTC. Encoded protein: CASSPAASGGSNIQYF.

V and J are TRBV4-3 and TRBJ2-6; no firm D call. CDR3 size: 14 residues. V shed 1 base and J shed 3 bases, with 4 bases lying between them. The germline CDR1 and CDR2 sequences are LGHNA and YSLEER. CDR3 amino acids: CASSQVGGANVLTF. CDR3 bases: TGCGCCAGCAGCCAAGTTGGTGGGGCCAACGTCCTGACTTTC.

The rearrangement links TRBV29-1 to TRBJ2-1; D is possibly TRBD2 (6 bases). CDR3 length: 16 amino acids. Germline CDR1 reads SQVTM; CDR2 reads ANQGSEA. The V end was cut by 4 bases, the J end by 8 bases, with 24 bases between. Written as DNA, the CDR3 is TGCAGCGTTGCTGGGGTTGGGCGGGGAGGTGTCTATGAGCAGTTCTTC. It encodes CSVAGVGRGGVYEQFF.

V usage is TRBV9 and J usage is TRBJ2-3, with TRBD1 matching 7 bases. V was pared by 4 bases and J by 6 bases, with 17 bases of the junction left unmatched. CDR1 is SGDLS and CDR2 is YYNGEE in the germline V gene. This CDR3 is built from 17 residues. The chain's CDR3 is CASSSTTGLSNTDTQYF. The DNA for the CDR3 is TGTGCCAGCAGCTCAACGACAGGGCTGTCGAACACGGATACGCAGTATTTT.

The J gene is TRBJ2-7, the V gene TRBV9; the D call may be TRBD1 or TRBD2 (5 bases each). The CDR3 contains 16 residues. V gave up 0 bases and J gave up 2 bases, with 15 bases separating them. Germline CDR1 and CDR2: SGDLS and YYNGEE. CDR3 residues: CASSVAEGREPYEQYF. The CDR3 nucleotides are TGTGCCAGCAGCGTAGCCGAGGGACGCGAGCCCTACGAGCAGTACTTC.

The gene calls are TRBV19 and TRBJ1-5, with a weak D call TRBD1 (6 bases). The CDR3 has 14 residues. Germline assignment: CDR1 LNHDA and CDR2 SQIVND (reference sequence). V was trimmed by 1 base and J by 7 bases, leaving 11 bases between them. The DNA of the CDR3 is TGTGCCAGTAGTATAGTCCGGACAGCACAGCCCCAGCATTTT. The encoded protein is CASSIVRTAQPQHF.

The chain couples TRBV29-1 to TRBJ2-5, with D perhaps assigned TRBD1 or TRBD2 (5 bases each). V lost 4 bases, J lost 2 bases, and 14 bases lay in between. The germline gives CDR1 SQVTM, CDR2 ANQGSEA. CDR3 length: 14 residues. CDR3 nucleotide sequence: TGCAGCGTTGTAGGTAGGGGACGGCAAGAGACCCAGTACTTC. Its protein is CSVVGRGRQETQYF.

This clonotype was detected only once. V usage is TRBV5-6 and J usage is TRBJ2-1; D is uncertain. The germline V gene has CDR1 SGHDT and CDR2 YYEEEE. V lost 3 bases to trimming and J lost 10 bases, with 8 bases between them. The length of the CDR3 is 11 residues. CDR3 sequence reads: CASSSYTEQFF. CDR3 nucleotides: TGTGCCAGCAGCTCTTATACAGAGCAGTTCTTC.

This clonotype was picked up one time. The CDR3 DNA follows: TGTGCCAGCAGGGCTAGCGGGGCCTCCTACGAGCAGTACTTC. This encodes CASRASGASYEQYF. V is TRBV12-3 or TRBV12-4 and J is TRBJ2-7, with TRBD2 identical over 9 bases. CDR3 length: 14 residues. V shed 6 bases and J 0 bases; nucleotides not matched to a gene: 3.

The chain couples TRBV20-1 to TRBJ2-1; 8 bases match TRBD2. V dropped 4 bases and J dropped 9; count of bases not matched to a gene: 11. The CDR3 is made up of 14 amino acids. Germline CDR1 and CDR2: DFQATT and SNEGSKA (reference sequence). CDR3 protein: CSATHWTSTVEQFF. CDR3 bases: TGCAGTGCTACCCACTGGACTAGCACCGTTGAGCAGTTCTTC.

This chain joins TRBV20-1 and TRBJ2-5, with D possibly being TRBD1 (6 bases). The CDR3 is 11 residues long. The V gene lost 6 bases and the J gene lost 3 bases, with 8 bases spanning the gap. Per the germline V gene, CDR1 is DFQATT and CDR2 is SNEGSKA (reference sequence). CDR3 nucleotides: TGCAGTGCAAACAGGGAAGAGACCCAGTACTTC. Translating gives CSANREETQYF.

V and J are TRBV3-1 and TRBJ1-2, with a possible D match to TRBD1 (6 bases). V lost 4 bases, J lost 8 bases, and 17 bases lay in between. This CDR3 is built from 14 residues. From germline, CDR1 is LGHDT and CDR2 YNNKEL (reference sequence). The CDR3 is CASSLRTVGGGYTF. CDR3 bases: TGTGCCAGCAGCCTTCGGACCGTAGGGGGGGGCTACACCTTC.

The chain joins TRBV12-3 or TRBV12-4 to TRBJ1-5, with D perhaps TRBD1 (6 bases). The V end was cut by 5 bases, the J end by 9 bases, with 11 bases between. The length of the CDR3 is 12 residues. The CDR3 is CASSLRGVPQHF. The DNA for the CDR3 is TGTGCCAGCAGTCTCAGGGGTGTGCCCCAGCATTTT.

The rearrangement uses TRBV12-3 or TRBV12-4 and TRBJ2-7; TRBD1 is a possible D gene (6 bases). This CDR3 contains 13 residues. V lost 6 bases and J 7 bases, leaving 16 bases between the germline ends. The CDR3 sequence is CASSMAGVPEQYF. CDR3 DNA sequence: TGTGCCAGCAGCATGGCAGGGGTCCCAGAGCAGTACTTC.

This clonotype was detected once. This chain uses TRBV5-1 with TRBJ2-7; D is unclear. This CDR3 spans 15 amino acids. Trimming removed 3 bases at V and 7 bases at J, with 20 bases between. Germline V lookup: CDR1 SGHRS, CDR2 YFSETQ. The CDR3 is CASSSDGTASREQYF. The CDR3 coding sequence is TGCGCCAGCAGCTCTGATGGCACGGCCTCGAGGGAGCAGTACTTC.

This chain links TRBV12-3 or TRBV12-4 with TRBJ2-3, with 10 bases lining up with TRBD2. CDR3 length: 16 residues. With 7 bases clipped from V and 0 bases from J, the junction kept 7 bases outside the gene matches. The CDR3 sequence: CASKILAGTSTDTQYF. The CDR3 region has the DNA TGTGCCAGCAAAATACTAGCGGGGACTAGCACAGATACGCAGTATTTT.